This T cell receptor beta chain emerged from a study of beta chain features in type 1 diabetes. Study-level results: Among all four CD4+ subsets, Type 1 diabetes patients had TCRB CDR3s that were moderately but significantly shorter.

This clone was recorded many times. Its antigen is still unknown. Reverse transcription of all isolated RNA meant that expressed TCRB transcripts were sequenced. Measured with immunoSEQ multiplex PCR; TCRdb has only the in-frame clones, and not every one. The sample lists 150,000 or so clones; about a tenth were seen once. V shed 5 bases and J 5 bases; nucleotides not matched to a gene: 11. The CDR3 sequence is 17 residues long. Germline CDR1 SGHAT, CDR2 FQDESV (reference sequence). CD45RO/CCR7/CD25/CD127/CD95/CD27 sorting isolated CD4+ naive, central memory, regulatory and stem cell-like memory cells.

The V call is TRBV11-1, the J call TRBJ2-5; 13 positions agree with TRBD2. The material sequenced was central memory CD4+ T cells from blood. The origin of this receptor is a man aged 18 to 30 in good health. The CDR3 loop reads CASSVPTGLAGFETQYF. The CDR3 DNA reads TGTGCCAGCAGCGTACCAACGGGACTAGCGGGGTTCGAGACCCAGTACTTC.